The rows below give T cell receptor beta chains drawn from one sample of a study of neurological immune-mediated disorders. TCRdb called the 5' RACE reads again in MiXCR, with one record for every CDR3 protein. The sample holds under 70,000 distinct CDR3 sequences, 3% to 4% seen once. The sample taken for sequencing was PBMCs. These receptors were taken from a woman aged 55-75 years with multiple sclerosis. CDR3s leave out the opening cysteine and the closing phenylalanine or tryptophan. Fields, in order: J gene, V gene, CDR3 protein.

TRBJ1-1 TRBV11-2 ASSPLPGARNTEAF
TRBJ2-2 TRBV5-1 ASSLQPDRVTGELF
TRBJ2-2 TRBV5-1 ASSSDTSPGELF
TRBJ2-1 TRBV19 ASSKGSFSYNEQF
TRBJ2-1 TRBV20-1 SAGTGSSYNEQF
TRBJ1-4 TRBV4-1 ASSQGVATNEKLF
TRBJ1-2 TRBV10-3 AISGDRGLRIYGYT
TRBJ2-5 TRBV6-2/TRBV6-3 DSSNAETQY
TRBJ1-1 TRBV5-1 ASSLVPRTDEAF
TRBJ2-7 TRBV27 ASSSFRVAGSYEQY
TRBJ2-7 TRBV5-1 ASSETSGRINEQY
TRBJ1-5 TRBV20-1 SARVGPHTTGYDQPQH
TRBJ1-2 TRBV20-1 SAPSDSEGYT
TRBJ1-1 TRBV5-1 ASSLQRGNTEAF
TRBJ1-1 TRBV14 ASSQRQPNTEAF
TRBJ1-4 TRBV12-3/TRBV12-4 ASRLTGFNEKLF
TRBJ2-1 TRBV20-1 SASGGGGHYNEQF
TRBJ1-2 TRBV28 ASSPTVNYGYT
TRBJ1-1 TRBV15 ATSRALGMNTEAF
TRBJ1-2 TRBV15 ATSKRLGTAYGYT
TRBJ2-3 TRBV18 ASSPQGGDTQY
TRBJ2-1 TRBV28 ASSSIRGLASYNEQF
TRBJ2-4 TRBV18 ASSSTRGAAKNIQY
TRBJ1-2 TRBV29-1 SVAPGPNYGYT
TRBJ2-1 TRBV5-1 ASSLGSGSGDEQF
TRBJ2-1 TRBV5-1 ASSLAGGNEQF
TRBJ2-5 TRBV28 ASSLYLAGSPGETQY
TRBJ2-5 TRBV7-2 ASSLLGPGETQY
TRBJ2-3 TRBV7-2 ASSLVHGGTITDTQY
TRBJ1-2 TRBV29-1 SVEVGLGYT
TRBJ1-1 TRBV10-3 AISGSWGAMNTEAF
TRBJ2-3 TRBV20-1 SARGQAWQY
TRBJ1-1 TRBV6-4 ASSPSGGQGIWNTEAF
TRBJ2-5 TRBV7-8 ASSSRDPGETQY
TRBJ1-5 TRBV29-1 SVEGPQPQH
TRBJ1-5 TRBV25-1 ASSEGQGINQPQH
TRBJ2-6 TRBV4-3 ASSWEIGANVLT
TRBJ2-7 TRBV29-1 SVKQANYEQY
TRBJ1-6 TRBV21-1 ASSKVRPGVPPPLH
TRBJ2-5 TRBV5-1 ASSLTADRETQY
TRBJ2-5 TRBV7-9 ASSLAGATRGEETQY
TRBJ1-1 TRBV12-3/TRBV12-4 ASSPDRTYTEAF
TRBJ2-5 TRBV12-3/TRBV12-4 ASSFSGKETQY
TRBJ2-7 TRBV20-1 SASRGGFYEQY
TRBJ1-5 TRBV27 ASRPGGSNQPQH
TRBJ1-1 TRBV28 ASIGAMNTEAF
TRBJ2-7 TRBV20-1 SARDQGGSSYEQY
TRBJ2-7 TRBV9 ASSAGTQGEQY
TRBJ1-2 TRBV7-2 ASSLGGQGGYGYT
TRBJ2-1 TRBV2 ASRTGTRTDEQF
TRBJ2-1 TRBV7-3 ASSLTSGLEYNEQF
TRBJ2-4 TRBV20-1 SAGPAKNIQY
TRBJ2-7 TRBV12-3/TRBV12-4 ASSLAREQY
TRBJ2-2 TRBV10-3 AISGVAGGNTGELF